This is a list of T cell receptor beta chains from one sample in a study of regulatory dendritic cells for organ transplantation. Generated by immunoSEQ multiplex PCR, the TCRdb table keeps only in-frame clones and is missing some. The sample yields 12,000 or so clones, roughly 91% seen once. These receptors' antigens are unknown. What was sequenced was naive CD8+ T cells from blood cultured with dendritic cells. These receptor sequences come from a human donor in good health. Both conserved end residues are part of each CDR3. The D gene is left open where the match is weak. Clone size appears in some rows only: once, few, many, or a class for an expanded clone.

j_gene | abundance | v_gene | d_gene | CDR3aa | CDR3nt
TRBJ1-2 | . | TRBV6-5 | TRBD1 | CASSVTGDYGYTF | TGTGCCAGCAGTGTGACAGGGGACTATGGCTACACCTTC
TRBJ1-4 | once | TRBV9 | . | CASSGEQGFGEKLFF | TGTGCCAGCAGCGGCGAACAGGGTTTTGGTGAAAAACTGTTTTTT
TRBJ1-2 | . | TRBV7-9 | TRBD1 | CASSPRQGARSYGYTF | TGTGCCAGCAGCCCAAGACAGGGGGCGCGAAGCTATGGCTACACCTTC
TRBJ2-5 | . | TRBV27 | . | CASSPLGRAKEQYF | TGTGCCAGCAGCCCCCTGGGCAGGGCCAAAGAGCAGTACTTC
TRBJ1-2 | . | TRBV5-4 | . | CASSPGYGYTF | TGTGCCAGCAGCCCAGGATATGGCTACACCTTC
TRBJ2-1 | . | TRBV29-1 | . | CSVRSEGMIGNEQFF | TGCAGCGTTCGATCTGAGGGGATGATCGGAAATGAGCAGTTCTTC
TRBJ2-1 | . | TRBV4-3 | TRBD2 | CASSQVWAGGKEQFF | TGCGCCAGCAGCCAAGTTTGGGCGGGAGGGAAGGAGCAGTTCTTC
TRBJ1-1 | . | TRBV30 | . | CAWRPTVNTEAFF | TGTGCCTGGAGACCCACAGTGAACACTGAAGCTTTCTTT
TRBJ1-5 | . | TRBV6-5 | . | CASSLSGNSNQPQHF | TGTGCCAGCTCGCTGTCTGGAAATAGCAATCAGCCCCAGCATTTT
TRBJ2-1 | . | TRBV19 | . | CASYDGWGRNEQFF | TGTGCCAGTTATGATGGCTGGGGGCGGAATGAGCAGTTCTTC
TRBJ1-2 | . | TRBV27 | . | CASSPVGGGYPYGYTF | TGTGCCAGCAGCCCCGTAGGGGGTGGATACCCCTATGGCTACACCTTC
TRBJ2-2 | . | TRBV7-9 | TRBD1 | CASRAGTANTGELFF | TGTGCCAGCAGGGCCGGGACAGCGAACACCGGGGAGCTGTTTTTT
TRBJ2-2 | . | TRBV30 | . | CAWSWVGGELFF | TGTGCCTGGAGTTGGGTTGGCGGGGAGCTGTTTTTT
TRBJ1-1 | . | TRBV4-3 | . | CASSQDTIGQMNTEAFF | TGCGCCAGCAGCCAAGATACGATCGGACAAATGAACACTGAAGCTTTCTTT
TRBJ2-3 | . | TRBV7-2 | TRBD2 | CASSRLWSGDPDTQYF | TGTGCCAGCAGCCGACTATGGAGCGGGGACCCAGATACGCAGTATTTT
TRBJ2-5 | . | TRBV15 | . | CATSRPSGAGETQYF | TGTGCCACCAGCAGACCAAGTGGGGCCGGAGAGACCCAGTACTTC
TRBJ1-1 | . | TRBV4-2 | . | CASTGEDYAEAFF | TGTGCCAGCACCGGGGAAGACTACGCTGAAGCTTTCTTT
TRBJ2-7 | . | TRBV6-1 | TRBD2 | CVIRLAGAYEQYF | TGTGTCATCCGACTAGCGGGGGCCTACGAGCAGTACTTC
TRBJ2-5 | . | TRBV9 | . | CASSVGGALETQYF | TGTGCCAGCAGCGTAGGGGGGGCTTTAGAGACCCAGTACTTC
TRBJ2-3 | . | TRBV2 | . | CASSGRTQYF | TGTGCCAGCAGTGGGCGTACGCAGTATTTT
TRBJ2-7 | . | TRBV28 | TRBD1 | CASSLTGQGAYEQYF | TGTGCCAGCAGTTTAACTGGACAGGGGGCGTACGAGCAGTACTTC
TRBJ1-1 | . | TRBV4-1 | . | CASSQTGLAFF | TGCGCCAGCAGCCAAACAGGGTTGGCTTTCTTT
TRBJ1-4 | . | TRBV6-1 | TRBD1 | CASRSTGANEKLFF | TGTGCCAGCAGATCGACAGGGGCGAATGAAAAACTGTTTTTT
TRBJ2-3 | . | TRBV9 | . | CASSVDKDTQYF | TGTGCCAGCAGCGTAGACAAGGATACGCAGTATTTT
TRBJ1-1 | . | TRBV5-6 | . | CASSFSGGEAFF | TGTGCCAGCAGCTTTTCGGGCGGTGAAGCTTTCTTT
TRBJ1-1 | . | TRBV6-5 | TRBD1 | CASSYGQGLANTEAFF | TGTGCCAGCAGTTACGGACAGGGGCTGGCAAACACTGAAGCTTTCTTT
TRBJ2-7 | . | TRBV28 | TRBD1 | CASSPTTGKISYEQYF | TGTGCCAGCAGTCCTACGACAGGGAAGATCTCCTACGAGCAGTACTTC
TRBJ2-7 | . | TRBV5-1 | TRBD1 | CASSLGGQGYEQYF | TGCGCCAGCAGCTTGGGGGGACAGGGCTACGAGCAGTACTTC
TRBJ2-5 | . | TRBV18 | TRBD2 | CASSPARLAEETQYF | TGTGCCAGCTCACCGGCCCGACTAGCGGAAGAGACCCAGTACTTC
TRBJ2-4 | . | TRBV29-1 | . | CSVVLARVQYF | TGCAGCGTTGTACTAGCCCGTGTTCAGTACTTC
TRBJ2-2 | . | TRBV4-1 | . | CASSPLNANTGELFF | TGCGCCAGCAGCCCATTAAATGCGAACACCGGGGAGCTGTTTTTT
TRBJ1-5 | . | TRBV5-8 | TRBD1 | CASSFKDPVGTGHQPQHF | TGTGCCAGCAGCTTCAAGGATCCCGTCGGGACAGGGCATCAGCCCCAGCATTTT
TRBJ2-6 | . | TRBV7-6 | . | CASSYTGSPSGANVLTF | TGTGCCAGCAGCTACACAGGGTCCCCCTCTGGGGCCAACGTCCTGACTTTC
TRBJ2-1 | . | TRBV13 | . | CASSPLPGQFF | TGTGCCAGCAGCCCCCTCCCAGGACAGTTCTTC
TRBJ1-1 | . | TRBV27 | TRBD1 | CASSPTGGLGAFF | TGTGCCAGCAGCCCTACAGGGGGCTTGGGGGCTTTCTTT
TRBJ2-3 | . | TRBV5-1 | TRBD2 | CASTGGGKTDTQYF | TGCGCCAGCACGGGAGGGGGGAAGACAGATACGCAGTATTTT
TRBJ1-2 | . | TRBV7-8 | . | CASSPGGYGYTF | TGTGCCAGCAGCCCGGGTGGCTATGGCTACACCTTC
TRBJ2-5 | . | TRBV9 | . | CASSVDGGTQETQYF | TGTGCCAGCAGCGTAGACGGGGGCACACAAGAGACCCAGTACTTC
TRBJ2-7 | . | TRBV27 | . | CASTQGGSYEQYF | TGTGCCAGCACTCAGGGCGGGTCCTACGAGCAGTACTTC
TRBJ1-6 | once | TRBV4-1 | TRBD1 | CASSLQLGQAASPLHF | TGCGCCAGCAGCCTCCAATTGGGACAGGCGGCTTCACCCCTCCACTTT
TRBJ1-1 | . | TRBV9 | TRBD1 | CASSAGQANEAFF | TGTGCCAGCAGCGCGGGACAGGCCAATGAAGCTTTCTTT